This TCR beta chain came from a study of tumor and adjacent non-tumor tissue in lung cancer. This sample's RNA came from whole unsorted tissue. The CDR3 contains 13 residues. Germline V gene sequence: CDR1 MNHEY, CDR2 SVGAGI. As to this clonotype: Its antigen is unknown.

TCRbeta libraries were built with three rounds of nested PCR, modified from ARM-PCR. TCRdb re-called the multiplex PCR reads with MiXCR, one entry per CDR3 protein. The data show 70,000 to 90,000 distinct CDR3 sequences, roughly 80% seen once. Points from the study as a whole: In normal lung, the top 100 clones were significantly more dominant than in tumor. Higher tumor TCR diversity was associated with shorter survival.

This chain joins TRBV6-5 and TRBJ2-7; maybe TRBD1 (6 bases). This sequence was found in a woman in her forties or fifties with non-small cell lung cancer. Input material: lung tumor tissue. CDR3 protein: CDSRPGHLYEQYF. CDR3 nucleotide sequence: TGTGACAGTAGACCGGGACACCTCTACGAGCAGTACTTC.